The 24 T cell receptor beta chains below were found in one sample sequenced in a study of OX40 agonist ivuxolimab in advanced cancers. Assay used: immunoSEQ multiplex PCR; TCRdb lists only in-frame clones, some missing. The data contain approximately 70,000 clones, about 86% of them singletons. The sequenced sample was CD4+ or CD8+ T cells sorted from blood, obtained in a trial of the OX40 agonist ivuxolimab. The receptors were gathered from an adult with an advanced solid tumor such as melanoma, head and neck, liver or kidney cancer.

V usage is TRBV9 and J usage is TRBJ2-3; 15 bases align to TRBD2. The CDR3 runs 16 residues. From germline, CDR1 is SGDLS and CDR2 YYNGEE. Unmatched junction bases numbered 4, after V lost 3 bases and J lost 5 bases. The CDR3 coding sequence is TGTGCCAGCAGCGCGGGACTAGCGGGAGGAAGAGATACGCAGTATTTT. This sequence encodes CASSAGLAGGRDTQYF.

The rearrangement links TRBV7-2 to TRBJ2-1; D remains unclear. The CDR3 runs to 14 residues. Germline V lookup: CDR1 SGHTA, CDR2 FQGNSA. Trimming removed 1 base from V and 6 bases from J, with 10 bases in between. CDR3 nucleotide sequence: TGTGCCAGCAGCTTAGAGATCGGCCGCAATGAGCAGTTCTTC. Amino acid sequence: CASSLEIGRNEQFF.

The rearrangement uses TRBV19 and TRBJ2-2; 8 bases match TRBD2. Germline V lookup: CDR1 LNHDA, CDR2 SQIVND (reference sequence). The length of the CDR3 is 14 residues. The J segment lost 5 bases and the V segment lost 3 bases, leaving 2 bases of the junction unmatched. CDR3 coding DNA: TGTGCCAGTAGTATTCCGGGGGGGACCGGGGAGCTGTTTTTT. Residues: CASSIPGGTGELFF.

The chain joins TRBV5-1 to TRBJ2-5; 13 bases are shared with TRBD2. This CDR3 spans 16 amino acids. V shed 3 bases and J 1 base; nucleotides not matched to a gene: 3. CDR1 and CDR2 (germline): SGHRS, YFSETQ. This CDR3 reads CASSWGLAGLQETQYF. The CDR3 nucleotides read TGCGCCAGCAGCTGGGGACTAGCGGGGCTCCAAGAGACCCAGTACTTC.

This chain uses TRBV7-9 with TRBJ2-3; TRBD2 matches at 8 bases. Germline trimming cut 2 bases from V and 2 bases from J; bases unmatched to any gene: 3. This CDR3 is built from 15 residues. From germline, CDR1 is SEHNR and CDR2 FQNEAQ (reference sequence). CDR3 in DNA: TGTGCCAGCAGCTTAAGTAGCGGGATCACAGATACGCAGTATTTT. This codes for CASSLSSGITDTQYF.

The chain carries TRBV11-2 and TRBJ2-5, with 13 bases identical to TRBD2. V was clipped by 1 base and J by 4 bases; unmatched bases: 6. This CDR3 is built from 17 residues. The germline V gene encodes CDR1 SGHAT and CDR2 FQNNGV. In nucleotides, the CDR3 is TGTGCCAGCAGCTTAGTAGAAGGGACTAGCGGGATAGAGACCCAGTACTTC. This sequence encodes CASSLVEGTSGIETQYF.

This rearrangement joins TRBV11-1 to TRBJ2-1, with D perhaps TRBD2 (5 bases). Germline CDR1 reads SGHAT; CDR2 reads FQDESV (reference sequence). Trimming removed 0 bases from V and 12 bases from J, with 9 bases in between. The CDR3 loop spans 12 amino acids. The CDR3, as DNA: TGTGCCAGCAGCTTAGCAGGACTCGGGCAGTTCTTC. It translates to CASSLAGLGQFF.

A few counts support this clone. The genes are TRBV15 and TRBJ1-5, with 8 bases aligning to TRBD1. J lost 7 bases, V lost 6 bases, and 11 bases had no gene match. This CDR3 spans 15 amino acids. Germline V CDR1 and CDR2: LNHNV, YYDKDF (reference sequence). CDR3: CATSQGGRGQQPQHF. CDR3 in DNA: TGTGCCACCAGTCAGGGAGGCAGGGGGCAACAGCCCCAGCATTTT. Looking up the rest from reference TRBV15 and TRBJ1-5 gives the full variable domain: DAMVIQNPRYQVTQFGKPVTLSCSQTLNHNVMYWYQQKSSQAPKLLFHYYDKDFNNEADTPDNFQSRRPNTSFCFLDIRSPGLGDTAMYLCATSQGGRGQQPQHFGDGTRLSIL.

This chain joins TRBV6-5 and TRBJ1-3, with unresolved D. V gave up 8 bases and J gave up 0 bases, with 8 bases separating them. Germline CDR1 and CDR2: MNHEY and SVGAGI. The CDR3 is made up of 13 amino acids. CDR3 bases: TGTGCCAGCGAGGCAGCCTCTGGAAACACCATATATTTT. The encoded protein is CASEAASGNTIYF.

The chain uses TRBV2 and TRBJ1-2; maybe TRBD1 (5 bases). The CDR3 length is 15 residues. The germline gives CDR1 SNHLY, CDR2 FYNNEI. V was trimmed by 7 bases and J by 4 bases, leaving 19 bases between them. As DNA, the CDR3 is TGTGCCAGCAACTTAATTGGGGGGATGGCCTATGGCTACACCTTC. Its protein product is CASNLIGGMAYGYTF.

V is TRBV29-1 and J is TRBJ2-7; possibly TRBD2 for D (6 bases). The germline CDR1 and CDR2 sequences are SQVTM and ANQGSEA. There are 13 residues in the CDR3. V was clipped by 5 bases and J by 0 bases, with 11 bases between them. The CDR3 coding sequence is TGCAGCGTTAGGGACGGGAGCTCCTACGAGCAGTACTTC. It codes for CSVRDGSSYEQYF.

In DNA, the CDR3 is TGTGGGAGCACCTCGAGCGGGAAAGAGACCCAGTACTTC. Translated: CGSTSSGKETQYF. The chain links TRBV6-5 to TRBJ2-5, with 7 bases matching TRBD2. This CDR3 contains 13 residues. CDR1 MNHEY and CDR2 SVGAGI come from the germline V gene.

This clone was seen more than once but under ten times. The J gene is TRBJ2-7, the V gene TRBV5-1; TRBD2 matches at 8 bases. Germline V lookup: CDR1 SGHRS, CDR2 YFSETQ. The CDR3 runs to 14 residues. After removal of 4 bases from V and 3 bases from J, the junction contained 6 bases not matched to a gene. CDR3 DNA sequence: TGCGCCAGCAGCGGGATAAGCGGGAGCTACGAGCAGTACTTC. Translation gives CASSGISGSYEQYF.

DNA of the CDR3: TGTGCCAGCTCACCGATTGACAGGATCAACACTGAAGCTTTCTTT. Translating it yields CASSPIDRINTEAFF. The rearrangement uses TRBV18 and TRBJ1-1, with a possible D match to TRBD1 (6 bases). The CDR3 is 15 residues long. Trimming shortened V by 3 bases and J by 2 bases, and 13 bases separated the two germline ends. Germline assignment: CDR1 KGHSH and CDR2 LQKENI.

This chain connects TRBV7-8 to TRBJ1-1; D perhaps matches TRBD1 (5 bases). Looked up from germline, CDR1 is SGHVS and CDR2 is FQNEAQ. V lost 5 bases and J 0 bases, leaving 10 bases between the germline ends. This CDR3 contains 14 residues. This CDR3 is CASSLQAMNTEAFF. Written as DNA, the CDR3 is TGTGCCAGCAGCCTACAGGCTATGAACACTGAAGCTTTCTTT. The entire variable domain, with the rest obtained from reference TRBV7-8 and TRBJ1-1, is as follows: GAGVSQSPRYKVAKRGQDVALRCDPISGHVSLFWYQQALGQGPEFLTYFQNEAQLDKSGLPSDRFFAERPEGSVSTLKIQRTQQEDSAVYLCASSLQAMNTEAFFGQGTRLTVV.

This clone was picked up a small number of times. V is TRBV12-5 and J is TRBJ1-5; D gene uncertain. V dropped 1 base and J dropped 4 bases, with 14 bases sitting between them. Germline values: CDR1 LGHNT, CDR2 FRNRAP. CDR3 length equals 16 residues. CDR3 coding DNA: TGTGCTAGTGGTTTGGGAGCCGAAGGGTGGAATCAGCCCCAGCATTTT. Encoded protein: CASGLGAEGWNQPQHF. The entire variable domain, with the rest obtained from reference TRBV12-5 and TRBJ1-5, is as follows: DARVTQTPRHKVTEMGQEVTMRCQPILGHNTVFWYRQTMMQGLELLAYFRNRAPLDDSGMPKDRFSAEMPDATLATLKIQPSEPRDSAVYFCASGLGAEGWNQPQHFGDGTRLSIL.

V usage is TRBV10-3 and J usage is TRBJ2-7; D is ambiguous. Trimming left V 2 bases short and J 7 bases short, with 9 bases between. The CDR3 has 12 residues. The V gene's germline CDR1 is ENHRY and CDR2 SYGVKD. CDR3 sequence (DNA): TGTGCCATCAGTGAGGAAGGTTGGGAGCAGTACTTC. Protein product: CAISEEGWEQYF.

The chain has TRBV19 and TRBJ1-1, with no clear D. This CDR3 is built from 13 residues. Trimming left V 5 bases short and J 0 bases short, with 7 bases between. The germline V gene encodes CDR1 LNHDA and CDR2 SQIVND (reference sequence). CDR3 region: CASSFKLNTEAFF. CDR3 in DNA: TGTGCCAGTAGTTTTAAGTTGAACACTGAAGCTTTCTTT.

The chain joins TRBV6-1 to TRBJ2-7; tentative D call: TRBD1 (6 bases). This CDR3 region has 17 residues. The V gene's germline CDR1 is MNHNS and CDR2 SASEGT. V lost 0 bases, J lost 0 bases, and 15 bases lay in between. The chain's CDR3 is CASSEAPTGQSSYEQYF. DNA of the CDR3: TGTGCCAGCAGTGAAGCCCCGACAGGCCAAAGCTCCTACGAGCAGTACTTC.

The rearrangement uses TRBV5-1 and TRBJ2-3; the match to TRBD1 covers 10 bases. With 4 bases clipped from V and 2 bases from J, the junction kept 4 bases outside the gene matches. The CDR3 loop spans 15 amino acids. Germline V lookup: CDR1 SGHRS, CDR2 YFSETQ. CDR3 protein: CASSLGTGDTDTQYF. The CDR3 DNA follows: TGCGCCAGCAGCCTCGGGACAGGGGACACAGATACGCAGTATTTT. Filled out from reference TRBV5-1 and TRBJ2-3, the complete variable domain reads KAGVTQTPRYLIKTRGQQVTLSCSPISGHRSVSWYQQTPGQGLQFLFEYFSETQRNKGNFPGRFSGRQFSNSRSEMNVSTLELGDSALYLCASSLGTGDTDTQYFGPGTRLTVL.

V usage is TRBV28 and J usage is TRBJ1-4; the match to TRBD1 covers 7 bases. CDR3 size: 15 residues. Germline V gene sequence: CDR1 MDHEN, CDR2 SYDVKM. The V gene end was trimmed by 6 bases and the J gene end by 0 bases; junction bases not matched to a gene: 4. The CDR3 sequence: CASSADRATNEKLFF. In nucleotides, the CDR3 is TGTGCCAGCAGCGCCGACAGGGCAACTAATGAAAAACTGTTTTTT.

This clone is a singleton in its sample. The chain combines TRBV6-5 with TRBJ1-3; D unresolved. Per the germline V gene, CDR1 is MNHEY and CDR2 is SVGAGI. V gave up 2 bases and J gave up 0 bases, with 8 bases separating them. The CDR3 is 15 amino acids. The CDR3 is CASSYGWSSGNTIYF. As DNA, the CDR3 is TGTGCCAGCAGTTACGGATGGAGCTCTGGAAACACCATATATTTT.

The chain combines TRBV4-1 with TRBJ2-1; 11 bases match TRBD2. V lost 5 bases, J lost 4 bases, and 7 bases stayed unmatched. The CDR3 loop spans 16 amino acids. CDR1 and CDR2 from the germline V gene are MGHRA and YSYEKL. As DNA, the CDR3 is TGCGCCAGCAGCGAGGTAGCGGGAGGGCTGTACAATGAGCAGTTCTTC. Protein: CASSEVAGGLYNEQFF.

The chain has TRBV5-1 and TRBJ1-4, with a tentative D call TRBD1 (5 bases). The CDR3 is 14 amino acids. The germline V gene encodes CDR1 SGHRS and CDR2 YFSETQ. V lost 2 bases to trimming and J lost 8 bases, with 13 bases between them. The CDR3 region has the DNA TGCGCCAGCAGCTTTGATCGGGACGGAGAAAAACTGTTTTTT. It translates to CASSFDRDGEKLFF.